This T cell receptor (beta chain) comes out of a study of blood T cells in healthy people across ages (dated by TCRdb to between 2015 and 2017). A note on the overall study: Template switching captured roughly one uniquely barcoded TCR beta cDNA molecule per two T cells in model experiments. Using deep sequencing normalized with unique cDNA molecular identifiers, the study measured how TCR beta repertoire diversity changes with age. The donors were split into four age groups: young (average around 15 years), middle-aged (roughly 40), aged (more than 60) and long-lived (under 90). To avoid experimental bias, donors of different ages were spread randomly across the sequencing lanes. For two donors (one aged 18 to 30 and one aged 80 or older), the study analyzed two additional independent replicas of 1 million unique cDNA reads from the same blood draw. General conclusions and limits of the study: Compared with the aged group, the long-lived group had more naive CD4+ T cells, fewer expanded clones and increased TCR diversity, suggesting age selection. Observed TCR beta diversity per million T cells fell roughly linearly with age, and a significant reduction was already apparent by age roughly 40. Since profiling was done on bulk unsorted PBMCs, naive and antigen-experienced compartments could not be conclusively compared. Donor CMV infection status was unknown, potentially confounding age-related changes in expanded clonotypes. Estimates of total diversity based on one million sequenced T cells were considered lower bounds and underestimates. The percentage of naive T cells measured by flow cytometry correlated strongly with observed TCR beta diversity.

Systemically healthy Caucasian individuals from Russia, 39 in total and aged about 6 to 90 years, were included as donors. Around 10 milliliters of peripheral blood were collected from each donor into EDTA-treated Vacutainer tubes. PBMCs were isolated by Ficoll-Paque density-gradient centrifugation, with at least 6 million obtained per sample. Trizol reagent was used to extract total RNA from the PBMCs, yielding at least 5 micrograms per sample. Naive CD45RAhigh/CD27high T cell percentages were measured by flow cytometry on a PBMC aliquot from every donor. CDR1 and CDR2 are read off the germline V gene as SQVTM and ANQGSEA. The V end loses 7 bases and the J end loses 4 bases, and a stretch of 13 bases separates them. Inclusive of the bounding cysteine and phenylalanine, the CDR3 is 12 residues long. The kept DNA is CDR3 alone, 36 bases in frame from the first base. Receptor libraries were prepared by 5' RACE. The reads were generated on an Illumina HiSeq 2500. The second PCR ran for about 7 to 11 cycles and used a J-beta primer mix along with a sample-barcoded 5' primer. Each TCR beta cDNA molecule received a unique molecular identifier from a template-switch 5' adaptor carrying 12 random nucleotides. Each sample yielded at least 2.5 million CDR3-containing paired-end reads. First-strand cDNA synthesis was performed from all RNA using the Mint cDNA synthesis kit, with priming by a TRBC-specific oligonucleotide. All cDNA was treated with uracil-DNA glycosylase and then went through a first 18-cycle PCR with the universal primers M1SS and BC2_uni_R. The study's processing was this. For normalization, 1 million high-quality reads were randomly selected from each sample, with every read carrying a distinct molecular identifier. Reads sharing molecular identifiers were discarded rather than binned into consensus sequences. MiTCR, run with a Q25 quality threshold and the strictest error-elimination algorithm, handled CDR3 identification, clonotype clustering and error correction. Lower-bound total TCR beta diversity was estimated with a nonparametric unseen species model using Euler transformation. TCRdb reran the public reads through fastp at Q25 and MiXCR, keeping productive beta chains. Entries that share a CDR3 protein sequence are merged under the most common genes and DNA. The V and J calls follow TCRdb's processing rather than the paper's. Here the sample has over 1.5 million distinct CDR3 sequences; around half occur a single time. Of the sample, less than 2.5% is held by the ten largest clones.

Remarks on this clonotype: Its specific antigen is unknown. The sample holds no much larger clone one base away, and base qualities are not on file.

The sequenced material came from blood. The receptor comes from a woman between 40 and 50 years old in good health. The rearrangement joined TRBV29-1 to TRBJ2-5; the D gene is possibly TRBD1, with 6 bases matching. The nucleotides are TGCAGCGATAAAACAGGGTCAGAGACCCAGTACTTC. This encodes CSDKTGSETQYF.